The 2 T cell receptor beta chains in this list originate from one sample, sequenced in a study of persistence of HIV-infected CD4 T cells. Which antigens these TCRs recognize remains unknown. Overlapping HIV-1 Gag 15-mer peptides at around 1 ug per peptide per mL were used. Sorting of responding CD4+ T cells relied on upregulated CD40 ligand together with CD69. The libraries were made with immunoSEQ version 4 in survey mode. Clones were read by immunoSEQ multiplex PCR, and TCRdb kept only the in-frame ones, dropping some. The sample consists of roughly 25,000 clones, 74% of them appearing once. Source: CD4+ T cells sorted from PBMCs after 18-hour stimulation, taken from a patient who received antiretroviral therapy. The source of these receptors is an adult man with HIV who was CMV-seropositive.

V gene TRBV6-6 combines with J gene TRBJ1-3; D possibly corresponds to TRBD1 (5 bases). V was clipped by 10 bases and J by 4 bases, with 20 bases between them. Germline CDR1 reads MNHNY; CDR2 reads SVGAGI (reference sequence). There are 15 residues in the CDR3. Here the CDR3 reads CATLPPGSYGNTIYF. CDR3 nucleotide sequence: TGTGCCACCCTCCCACCAGGGAGTTACGGAAACACCATATATTTT.

Only one count was recorded for this clone. The J gene is TRBJ1-5, the V gene TRBV19; TRBD1 might be the D (5 bases). This CDR3 contains 15 residues. Germline V gives CDR1 LNHDA, CDR2 SQIVND (reference sequence). Deletions cut 5 bases from V and 0 bases from J, with 11 bases between. The CDR3 nucleotides read TGTGCCAGTAGTTCTCAGGGAAATAGCAATCAGCCCCAGCATTTT. It translates to CASSSQGNSNQPQHF.